Listed below are T cell receptor beta chains from one sample, sequenced in a study of T cell responses to AZD1222 COVID-19 vaccine. The protocol was immunoSEQ multiplex PCR, while the TCRdb copy is restricted to in-frame clones and leaves out a portion. The sample records 170,000 or so clones, roughly 87% being singletons. Material: peripheral blood, obtained on day 0 of AZD1222 vaccination. The receptors derive from an adult in good health. Both conserved end residues are part of each CDR3. A D gene is named only where the DNA matches it firmly. Where a row states a size, it is once, few, many or the class of an expanded clone; other rows omit it.

V	J	size	D	DNA	CDR3
TRBV5-1	TRBJ1-6	-	TRBD1	TGCGCCAGCAGCTTGGACCCGGGACAGCTATCTTCACCCCTCCACTTT	CASSLDPGQLSSPLHF
TRBV6-5	TRBJ2-3	-	-	TGTGCCAGCAGTTACTCGGGGCTAGCTACCACAGATACGCAGTATTTT	CASSYSGLATTDTQYF
TRBV6-1	TRBJ2-1	once	TRBD2	TGTGCCAGCAGTGTCCTACCGGGACTAGCGGGAGCCCCCTCCTACAATGAGCAGTTCTTC	CASSVLPGLAGAPSYNEQFF
TRBV29-1	TRBJ1-1	once	TRBD1	TGCAGCGCCTGGGACAGCCGGAACACTGAAGCTTTCTTT	CSAWDSRNTEAFF
TRBV5-5	TRBJ2-5	-	TRBD1	TGTGCCAGCGTACAGGGGAGAGGGTACCAAGAGACCCAGTACTTC	CASVQGRGYQETQYF
TRBV19	TRBJ1-6	-	-	TGTGCCAGTAGTATTGCGGACACGAGCTCCTATAATTCACCCCTCCACTTT	CASSIADTSSYNSPLHF
TRBV18	TRBJ2-1	-	-	TGTGCCAGCTCACCACTGGGCAATGAGCAGTTCTTC	CASSPLGNEQFF
TRBV3-1/TRBV3-2	TRBJ2-7	-	-	TGTGCCAGCAGGGAGGGACCTACGTACGAGCAGTACTTC	CASREGPTYEQYF
TRBV5-5	TRBJ1-1	-	-	TGTGCCAGCAGCTTTCGCTCGGCCGGAAACACTGAAGCTTTCTTT	CASSFRSAGNTEAFF
TRBV7-9	TRBJ2-3	-	-	TGTGCCAGCAGCCCGCCTTCGGCAGATACGCAGTATTTT	CASSPPSADTQYF
TRBV21-1	TRBJ1-2	-	-	TGTGCCAGCAGCAAAATGCCGACAGGGGTGGGCTATGGCTACACCTTC	CASSKMPTGVGYGYTF
TRBV19	TRBJ1-6	-	TRBD1	TGTGCCAGTAGTCCAACAGGGACAGGGGTAGCCTCCTATAATTCACCCCTCCACTTT	CASSPTGTGVASYNSPLHF
TRBV5-1	TRBJ2-1	-	TRBD2	TGCGCCAGCAGCTTCGTTGGGAGCGCGGGGGATGAGCAGTTCTTC	CASSFVGSAGDEQFF
TRBV2	TRBJ1-2	once	TRBD1	TGTGCCAGCAGTGAAGCGGTGACAGGGGGCAGGGGCTACACCTTC	CASSEAVTGGRGYTF
TRBV5-1	TRBJ2-3	-	TRBD1	TGCGCCAGCAGCTTGGAGGGACAGGGGTCAGATACGCAGTATTTT	CASSLEGQGSDTQYF
TRBV5-1	TRBJ2-5	-	-	TGCGCCAGCGCGCCCTTAAACAGTGGGAGGGAGACCCAGTACTTC	CASAPLNSGRETQYF
TRBV18	TRBJ1-1	-	-	TGTGCCAGCTCACCACCGACTGTTACCCCCCCATTTGGCGCTGAAGCTTTCTTT	CASSPPTVTPPFGAEAFF
TRBV3-1/TRBV3-2	TRBJ2-7	-	-	TGTGCCAGCAGCCACCGCGGCGGCGGAAGCTCCTACGAGCAGTACTTC	CASSHRGGGSSYEQYF
TRBV19	TRBJ1-2	-	-	TGTGCCAGTAAACGATACCCATATGGCTACACCTTC	CASKRYPYGYTF
TRBV5-4	TRBJ2-2	once	-	TGTGCCAGCAGCTTGGTCGTTTACGGGGAGCTGTTTTTT	CASSLVVYGELFF
TRBV14	TRBJ1-1	once	-	TGTGCCAGCAGCCAAGTATGGGGAACTGAAGCTTTCTTT	CASSQVWGTEAFF
TRBV5-1	TRBJ2-1	-	TRBD1	TGCGCCAGCAGGCAGGGGGTCGGGGTACGTGATGAGCAGTTCTTC	CASRQGVGVRDEQFF
TRBV29-1	TRBJ2-1	-	-	TGCAGCGTTGAAGATCTCTCAGGGCGGAGTGAGCAGTTCTTC	CSVEDLSGRSEQFF
TRBV7-8	TRBJ2-1	-	-	TGTGCCAGCAGCTTAAATCCCCAGTCCTACAATGAGCAGTTCTTC	CASSLNPQSYNEQFF
TRBV5-5	TRBJ2-7	-	-	TGTGCCAGCAGCTTGAGGGGGGACTCTGGCTACGAGCAGTACTTC	CASSLRGDSGYEQYF
TRBV6-6	TRBJ1-2	-	-	TGTGCCAGCAGTTCGGCCGGGACATACTATGGCTACACCTTC	CASSSAGTYYGYTF
TRBV9	TRBJ2-3	-	-	TGTGCCAGCAGCGTAGGGCGGGGAGCAGATACGCAGTATTTT	CASSVGRGADTQYF
TRBV5-4	TRBJ2-1	-	-	TGTGCCAGCAGCTTGGCTGCTTCGGCCGGAGCTAGTGAGCAGTTCTTC	CASSLAASAGASEQFF
TRBV2	TRBJ2-2	-	-	TGTGCCAGCAGTGATAGAAGGGACACCGGGGAGCTGTTTTTT	CASSDRRDTGELFF
TRBV6-5	TRBJ2-4	-	TRBD1	TGTGCCAGCAGTTCTCCGGGACAGGGGGAGAACATTCAGTACTTC	CASSSPGQGENIQYF
TRBV7-2	TRBJ2-1	once	-	TGTGCCAGCAGCTTAGCCGAGGCTGTGTCCAAGTTCTTC	CASSLAEAVSKFF
TRBV18	TRBJ2-7	-	-	TGTGCCAGCTCACCACCTGAAACCTACGAGCAGTACTTC	CASSPPETYEQYF
TRBV28	TRBJ2-3	-	-	TGTGCCAGCAGTATTCTCACAGATACGCAGTATTTT	CASSILTDTQYF
TRBV2	TRBJ1-4	-	-	TGTGCCAGCAGTGAATTCCAGGGACCTAATGAAAAACTGTTTTTT	CASSEFQGPNEKLFF
TRBV10-3	TRBJ1-4	-	-	TGTGCCATCAGTCCCCGGGGGTTCGGAGGGGAAAAACTGTTTTTT	CAISPRGFGGEKLFF
TRBV27	TRBJ2-7	few	-	TGTGCCAGCAGTCCCTCCTACGAGCAGTACTTC	CASSPSYEQYF
TRBV27	TRBJ2-7	-	-	TGTGCCAGCAGTTTAGTCTCGCGGGCCTACGAGCAGTACTTC	CASSLVSRAYEQYF
TRBV6-5	TRBJ2-7	-	-	TGTGCCAGCAGTTCCCCCATATACGAGCAGTACTTC	CASSSPIYEQYF
TRBV19	TRBJ2-7	-	-	TGTGCCAGTAGTATACTAGTCGGTTCGAGGGAGCAGTACTTC	CASSILVGSREQYF
TRBV7-7	TRBJ2-1	-	-	TGTGCCAGCGACAGGGGGAAAAATAGCGGGAGTGCGAGCAGAAAGGGCAATGAGCAGTTCTTC	CASDRGKNSGSASRKGNEQFF
TRBV6-6	TRBJ1-1	-	TRBD1	TGTGCCAGCAGTTATTCCGGGACAGGGCCGGGCACTGAAGCTTTCTTT	CASSYSGTGPGTEAFF
TRBV7-9	TRBJ2-7	-	TRBD1	TGTGCCAGCACCCCCGCCCGGGGACAGGGGCGTTCCTACGAGCAGTACTTC	CASTPARGQGRSYEQYF
TRBV6-5	TRBJ1-3	-	TRBD1	TGTGCCAGCATCCGAACAGGGGGCCCTGGAAACACCATATATTTT	CASIRTGGPGNTIYF
TRBV25-1	TRBJ2-7	-	TRBD2	TGTGCCAGCAGTGCCCGCAATTTTATAGCGGGAGGGCTTGAGCAGTACTTC	CASSARNFIAGGLEQYF
TRBV18	TRBJ2-3	once	TRBD2	TGTGCCAGCTCACCAACTAGCGGAGCGATTGCAGATACGCAGTATTTT	CASSPTSGAIADTQYF
TRBV3-1/TRBV3-2	TRBJ1-5	-	-	TGTGCCAGCAGCCCTGAGCTGGGAACGCCCCAGCATTTT	CASSPELGTPQHF
TRBV6-5	TRBJ1-5	once	TRBD1	TGTGCCAGCAGCTCGACAGGGGGCCTGAATCAGCCCCAGCATTTT	CASSSTGGLNQPQHF
TRBV2	TRBJ1-1	-	-	TGTGCCAGCAGTGTATTACCCAAGAACACTGAAGCTTTCTTT	CASSVLPKNTEAFF
TRBV19	TRBJ1-1	-	-	TGTGCCAGTCTGGCATGGGCCCCGAACACTGAAGCTTTCTTT	CASLAWAPNTEAFF
TRBV5-4	TRBJ2-2	-	-	TGTGCCAGCAGAACTAACGCCGGGGAGCTGTTTTTT	CASRTNAGELFF
TRBV10-1	TRBJ2-7	-	TRBD2	TGCGCCAGCAGTCCGGGACTAGAGAGGGAGCAGTACTTC	CASSPGLEREQYF
TRBV6-6	TRBJ2-6	-	-	TGTGCCAGCAGCCCCGCACGGGGGGCCAACGTCCTGACTTTC	CASSPARGANVLTF
TRBV5-1	TRBJ2-7	-	-	TGCGCCAGCAGCTTGGAAGGGTACGAGCAGTACTTC	CASSLEGYEQYF
TRBV23-1	TRBJ2-5	-	-	TGCGCCAGCAGTCAAAACCCCATAGGTCCAGGGGAGGTGGAGACCCAGTACTTC	CASSQNPIGPGEVETQYF
TRBV28	TRBJ1-5	-	TRBD1	TGTGCCAGCAGTACCCAGACAGGGAATCAGCCCCAGCATTTT	CASSTQTGNQPQHF
TRBV28	TRBJ1-3	-	TRBD1	TGTGCCAGCAGTTTGGCCGGGACAGGGTCACGGGCCTTTGGAAACACCATATATTTT	CASSLAGTGSRAFGNTIYF
TRBV18	TRBJ2-7	-	-	TGTGCCAGCTCACCAAGACAGACCTACGAGCAGTACTTC	CASSPRQTYEQYF
TRBV21-1	TRBJ2-5	once	-	TGTGCCAGCAGCAAAGGCGGGGACAGGGGTTCGGAGACCCAGTACTTC	CASSKGGDRGSETQYF
TRBV5-1	TRBJ1-2	few	TRBD1	TGCGCCAGCACTTACGACAGGGATGATGGCTACACCTTC	CASTYDRDDGYTF
TRBV2	TRBJ2-7	once	TRBD2	TGTGCCAGCAGTGGAGTGGTGGGGGCTCGAGCGGGAGGAAGGGGCTCCTACGAGCAGTACTTC	CASSGVVGARAGGRGSYEQYF